This TCR beta chain was captured by sequencing in a study of blood T cells in healthy people across ages. Notes on the study in general: Long-lived donors carried more naive CD4+ cells and greater diversity than aged donors.

Extraction yielded at least 5 micrograms of total RNA per sample. V gave up 6 bases and J gave up 0 bases, with 19 bases separating them. Germline V CDR1 and CDR2: DFQATT, SNEGSKA (reference sequence). The CDR3 covers 16 residues. In this sample, this clonotype turned up a few times. Antigen unknown. Together with a sample-barcoded 5' primer, a J-beta primer mix was included in a second PCR lasting roughly 6 to 12 cycles. Every cDNA was tagged by a template-switch adaptor with 12 random nucleotides. TCRdb re-called the 5' RACE reads with MiXCR, one entry per CDR3 protein. The repertoire has 1.5 million to 2 million distinct CDR3 sequences, under 30% of them found once; the top ten carry 7% to 9%.

The TCR originated in a woman aged 25 to 39 in good health. The J gene is TRBJ2-3, the V gene TRBV20-1; maybe TRBD2 (6 bases). Sequencing was carried out using blood. CDR3 sequence (DNA): TGCAGTGCCTTTCTCTTTCTAGCGCGTAGCACAGATACGCAGTATTTT. Protein sequence: CSAFLFLARSTDTQYF.